These 19 T cell receptor beta chains were sequenced from one sample in a study of blood T cell repertoires in COVID-19. TCRdb keeps only in-frame clones here, not all; method: immunoSEQ multiplex PCR. The table shows about 150,000 clones, with almost 85% occurring only once. Sequencing was performed on peripheral blood. These receptors all come from a man between 18 and 35 years old with active or convalescent COVID-19.

The rearrangement joins TRBV15 to TRBJ2-5; maybe TRBD2 (5 bases). The CDR3 is 12 amino acids. Per germline, CDR1 LNHNV and CDR2 YYDKDF (reference sequence). V lost 1 base to trimming and J lost 5 bases, with 5 bases between them. CDR3 loop: CATSRGGETQYF. Written as DNA, the CDR3 is TGTGCCACCAGCAGAGGCGGGGAGACCCAGTACTTC.

The chain carries TRBV18 and TRBJ2-3, with 11 bases lining up with TRBD2. After removal of 3 bases from V and 4 bases from J, the junction contained 3 bases not matched to a gene. The V gene's germline CDR1 is KGHSH and CDR2 LQKENI. The CDR3 spans 15 residues. The CDR3 sequence: CASSPTSGGADTQYF. The CDR3 region has the DNA TGTGCCAGCTCACCCACTAGCGGGGGAGCAGATACGCAGTATTTT.

The chain couples TRBV5-1 to TRBJ1-4; the match to TRBD1 covers 9 bases. Per germline, CDR1 SGHRS and CDR2 YFSETQ. V lost 5 bases, J lost 7 bases, and 6 bases stayed unmatched. The CDR3 totals 14 residues. CDR3 sequence (DNA): TGCGCCAGCAGTAACAGGGGGCTTGGTGAAAAACTGTTTTTT. Its protein is CASSNRGLGEKLFF.

The rearrangement links TRBV27 to TRBJ1-2; D call uncertain. Deletions cut 5 bases from V and 2 bases from J, with 12 bases between. Germline CDR1 is MNHEY and CDR2 is SMNVEV (reference sequence). The CDR3 extends over 14 amino acids. CDR3: CASSALGGNYGYTF. The CDR3 DNA reads TGTGCCAGCAGTGCCCTAGGAGGGAACTATGGCTACACCTTC.

The V call is TRBV5-5, the J call TRBJ1-3, with 7 positions matching TRBD1. The CDR3 sequence is 16 residues long. With V trimmed by 3 bases and J by 3 bases, 9 bases remained unmatched. Germline CDR1 SGHKS, CDR2 YYEKEE (reference sequence). CDR3 in amino acids: CASSSHWTGRGNTIYF. CDR3 DNA sequence: TGTGCCAGCAGCTCACATTGGACAGGACGTGGAAACACCATATATTTT. The full variable domain, in which reference TRBV5-5 and TRBJ1-3 provide the parts outside the CDR3, is DAGVTQSPTHLIKTRGQQVTLRCSPISGHKSVSWYQQVLGQGPQFIFQYYEKEERGRGNFPDRFSARQFPNYSSELNVNALLLGDSALYLCASSSHWTGRGNTIYFGEGSWLTVV.

In DNA, the CDR3 is TGCAGCGTGGGACAGGGGGTTGGAAACACCATATATTTT. Translated: CSVGQGVGNTIYF. The chain joins TRBV29-1 to TRBJ1-3; 11 nucleotides agree with TRBD1. The CDR3 consists of 13 residues. V trimming: 6 bases; J trimming: 3 bases; junction bases outside the gene matches: 1. Looked up from germline, CDR1 is SQVTM and CDR2 is ANQGSEA.

In its sample, this clone was seen once. The rearrangement links TRBV11-2 to TRBJ1-3; D is undetermined. CDR3 length: 16 residues. Trimming removed 5 bases from V and 0 bases from J, with 14 bases in between. Germline V gene data show CDR1 as SGHAT and CDR2 as FQNNGV. The CDR3: CASSPPRRFSGNTIYF. For the CDR3, the DNA is TGTGCCAGCAGCCCGCCCCGCAGGTTCTCTGGAAACACCATATATTTT.

This chain connects TRBV2 to TRBJ1-2; weak D call: TRBD1 (5 bases). Germline CDR1 and CDR2: SNHLY and FYNNEI. Trimming removed 6 bases from V and 8 bases from J, with 25 bases in between. The CDR3 runs to 16 residues. CDR3 sequence (DNA): TGTGCCAGCAGCGGCGTGGCAGGGCCTGATGTGGGGGGCTACACCTTC. Its translation: CASSGVAGPDVGGYTF.

The V call is TRBV10-3, the J call TRBJ2-1; 13 bases align to TRBD2. CDR1 and CDR2 from the germline V gene are ENHRY and SYGVKD. V was pared by 6 bases and J by 9 bases, with 8 bases of the junction left unmatched. The CDR3 has 15 amino acids. As DNA, the CDR3 is TGTGCCATCAGCTTGGAAGGGACTAGCGGGGCTGAGCAGTTCTTC. It is translated as CAISLEGTSGAEQFF.

The rearrangement joins TRBV29-1 to TRBJ1-4; 7 nucleotides agree with TRBD1. Germline values: CDR1 SQVTM, CDR2 ANQGSEA. This CDR3 contains 16 residues. The J segment lost 4 bases and the V segment lost 5 bases, leaving 13 bases of the junction unmatched. CDR3 loop: CSVHPLFGTDNEKLFF. CDR3 nucleotides: TGCAGCGTTCACCCTCTCTTCGGGACAGATAATGAAAAACTGTTTTTT.

V and J are TRBV27 and TRBJ2-7; 7 bases map to TRBD1. Trimming cost V 5 bases and J 0 bases; bases outside gene matches: 19. The germline V gene has CDR1 MNHEY and CDR2 SMNVEV (reference sequence). The CDR3 extends over 19 amino acids. The CDR3 protein is CASSSRDSSFTSASYEQYF. The CDR3 DNA reads TGTGCCAGCAGTAGCAGGGACAGTTCCTTCACATCAGCCTCCTACGAGCAGTACTTC.

This clone was seen just once. The chain recombines TRBV3-1 (or the pseudogene TRBV3-2) with TRBJ2-7, with 9 bases that match TRBD1. There are 15 residues in the CDR3. V was clipped by 4 bases and J by 2 bases; unmatched bases: 6. Germline CDR1 is LGHDT and CDR2 is YNNKEL (reference sequence). The CDR3 protein is CASSRLWDRAYEQYF. The CDR3 region has the DNA TGTGCCAGCAGCCGCCTCTGGGACAGGGCCTACGAGCAGTACTTC.

This chain uses TRBV7-3 with TRBJ1-6; D unresolved. This CDR3 comprises 14 residues. The V gene lost 2 bases and the J gene lost 9 bases, with 11 bases spanning the gap. The germline V gene has CDR1 SGHTA and CDR2 FQGTGA. CDR3 sequence reads: CASSLYPSSSPLHF. CDR3 bases: TGTGCCAGCAGCTTATACCCCTCCAGTTCACCCCTCCACTTT.

The gene calls are TRBV28 and TRBJ1-4, with 8 nucleotides matching TRBD1. The CDR3 totals 16 residues. The germline CDR1 and CDR2 sequences are MDHEN and SYDVKM. Trimming removed 5 bases from V and 3 bases from J; junction bases left unmatched: 8. The DNA for the CDR3 is TGTGCCAGCAGTCCAACAGGGGGGGTGGCTAATGAAAAACTGTTTTTT. This sequence encodes CASSPTGGVANEKLFF. The whole variable domain, remainder taken from reference TRBV28 and TRBJ1-4, is DVKVTQSSRYLVKRTGEKVFLECVQDMDHENMFWYRQDPGLGLRLIYFSYDVKMKEKGDIPEGYSVSREKKERFSLILESASTNQTSMYLCASSPTGGVANEKLFFGSGTQLSVL.

This clone turned up a few times. This chain connects TRBV15 to TRBJ2-7, with 7 nucleotides matching TRBD1. The J segment lost 6 bases and the V segment lost 0 bases, leaving 5 bases of the junction unmatched. Per the germline V gene, CDR1 is LNHNV and CDR2 is YYDKDF (reference sequence). This CDR3 is 14 amino acids long. In nucleotides, the CDR3 is TGTGCCACCAGCAGAGACAGGGGGTCAGGCGAGCAGTACTTC. It encodes CATSRDRGSGEQYF.

The gene calls are TRBV5-1 and TRBJ2-5; no clear D. Trimming left V 4 bases short and J 2 bases short, with 3 bases between. Germline values: CDR1 SGHRS, CDR2 YFSETQ. This CDR3 is built from 11 residues. The CDR3 is CASSTQETQYF. In DNA, the CDR3 is TGCGCCAGCAGCACACAAGAGACCCAGTACTTC.

This rearrangement joins TRBV7-9 to TRBJ2-4; 7 positions match TRBD1. The CDR3 covers 16 residues. Per the germline V gene, CDR1 is SEHNR and CDR2 is FQNEAQ (reference sequence). V lost 5 bases to trimming and J lost 4 bases; unmatched junction nucleotides: 11. CDR3 bases: TGTGCCAGCAGCAACGGACAGGCCCGGTGGAAAAACATTCAGTACTTC. This codes for CASSNGQARWKNIQYF.

This clone was recorded a few times. This sequence joins TRBV18 and TRBJ2-1; weak D call: TRBD1 (6 bases). The V gene's germline CDR1 is KGHSH and CDR2 LQKENI. V lost 4 bases to trimming and J lost 2 bases, with 15 bases between them. This CDR3 spans 16 amino acids. The CDR3 coding sequence is TGTGCCAGCTCACAAGGGCAGGGGTCACCCTACAATGAGCAGTTCTTC. Translating it yields CASSQGQGSPYNEQFF.

This sequence joins TRBV6-5 and TRBJ2-2; TRBD2 matches at 7 bases. The CDR3 totals 15 residues. J lost 4 bases, V lost 0 bases, and 2 bases had no gene match. Germline-derived CDR1 and CDR2 are MNHEY and SVGAGI. The CDR3 sequence is CASSYSRTSTGELFF. The DNA of the CDR3 is TGTGCCAGCAGTTACTCCAGGACTAGCACCGGGGAGCTGTTTTTT.